This T cell receptor beta chain appears in the sequencing data of a study of T cell responses to AZD1222 COVID-19 vaccine. On the study more broadly: Investigators merged groups given second doses at roughly 4 or roughly 12 weeks. General study findings and limits: Possibly, clonal diversity was underestimated; donors were largely white British and included more females. Baseline serostatus was positive in only a handful of AZD1222 recipients.

For this clone: Its antigen is not identified.

Clones were sequenced by immunoSEQ multiplex PCR, and TCRdb holds only the in-frame ones, with some missing. The table lists 130,000 or so clones, about 86% of them singletons. This CDR3 is built from 12 residues. Trimming left V 1 base short and J 4 bases short, with 4 bases between. The germline V gene has CDR1 SGHDN and CDR2 FVKESK. Sequenced here: peripheral blood, sampled on day 0 of AZD1222 vaccination. The V and J genes are TRBV14 and TRBJ2-5; D gene ambiguous. The clonotype was recovered from an adult in good health. The CDR3 loop is CASSQGLETQYF. The CDR3 nucleotides are TGTGCCAGCAGCCAAGGTTTAGAGACCCAGTACTTC.